Here is one T cell receptor beta chain with its context. Its antigen remains unknown. The sample comes from a study of T cell responses to AZD1222 COVID-19 vaccine. TCRdb's table, derived via immunoSEQ multiplex PCR, lists solely in-frame clones and lacks some. This sample has over 100,000 clones, with more than 75% found just once. There are 17 residues in the CDR3. The germline gives CDR1 SEHNR, CDR2 FQNEAQ (reference sequence). V lost 5 bases and J 0 bases, leaving 19 bases between the germline ends. Study-wide findings and caveats: Reportedly, nearly half of unique spike TCRs recognized epitopes outside B.1.351/B.1.1.7 mutations. There were vaccine-associated CD4 TCRs across spike, dominant at 160-218 and 743-854. Baseline seropositivity occurred in only a handful of AZD1222 recipients.

The TCR comes from an adult in good health. The chain employs TRBV7-9 and TRBJ1-1; D may be TRBD1 (5 bases). Sample: peripheral blood, taken on day 0 of AZD1222 vaccination. CDR3 region: CASSAPGGGLMNTEAFF. CDR3 sequence (DNA): TGTGCCAGCAGCGCGCCCGGGGGAGGCCTTATGAACACTGAAGCTTTCTTT.